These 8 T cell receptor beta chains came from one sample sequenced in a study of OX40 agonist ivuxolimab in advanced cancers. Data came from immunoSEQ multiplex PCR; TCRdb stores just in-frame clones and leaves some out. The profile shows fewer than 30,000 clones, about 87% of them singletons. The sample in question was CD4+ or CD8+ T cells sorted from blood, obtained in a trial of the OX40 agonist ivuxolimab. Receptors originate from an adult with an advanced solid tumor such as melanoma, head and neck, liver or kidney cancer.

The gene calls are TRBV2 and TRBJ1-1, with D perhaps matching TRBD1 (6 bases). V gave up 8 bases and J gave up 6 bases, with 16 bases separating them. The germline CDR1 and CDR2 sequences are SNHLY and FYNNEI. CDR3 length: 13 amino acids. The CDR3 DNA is TGTGCCAGCCTTGATCGGGGGGGGCCTGAAGCTTTCTTT. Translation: CASLDRGGPEAFF.

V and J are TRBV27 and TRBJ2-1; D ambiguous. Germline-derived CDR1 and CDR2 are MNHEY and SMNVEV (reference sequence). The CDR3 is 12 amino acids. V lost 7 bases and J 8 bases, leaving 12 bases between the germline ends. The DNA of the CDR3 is TGTGCCAGCAAGATTGGGCGCGATGAGCAGTTCTTC. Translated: CASKIGRDEQFF.

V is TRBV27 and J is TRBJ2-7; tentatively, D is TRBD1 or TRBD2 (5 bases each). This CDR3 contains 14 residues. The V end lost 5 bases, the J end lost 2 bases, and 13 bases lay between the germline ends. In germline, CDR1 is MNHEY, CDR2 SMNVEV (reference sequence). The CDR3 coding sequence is TGTGCCAGCAGTCCCCGGGACGGCACCTACGAGCAGTACTTC. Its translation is CASSPRDGTYEQYF.

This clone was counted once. The CDR3 DNA reads as TGTGCCAGCAGTTCCCGCCTGGGAAACGAGCAGTACTTC. Translating it yields CASSSRLGNEQYF. The chain has TRBV27 and TRBJ2-7; D not certain. V dropped 4 bases and J dropped 5 bases, with 12 bases sitting between them. The CDR3 has 13 residues. Germline V gene data show CDR1 as MNHEY and CDR2 as SMNVEV (reference sequence).

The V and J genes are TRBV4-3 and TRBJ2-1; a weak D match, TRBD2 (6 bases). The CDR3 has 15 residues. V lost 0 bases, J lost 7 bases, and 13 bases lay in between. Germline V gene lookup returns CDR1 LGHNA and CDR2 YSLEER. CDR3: CASSQDARGWNEQFF. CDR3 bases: TGCGCCAGCAGCCAAGACGCCCGGGGGTGGAATGAGCAGTTCTTC.

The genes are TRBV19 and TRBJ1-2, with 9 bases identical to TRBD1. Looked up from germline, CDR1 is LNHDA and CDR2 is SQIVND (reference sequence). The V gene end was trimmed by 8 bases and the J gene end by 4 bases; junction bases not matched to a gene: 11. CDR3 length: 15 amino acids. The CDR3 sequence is CASSLGTGIGYGYTF. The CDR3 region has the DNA TGTGCCAGTTCCCTCGGGACAGGGATTGGCTATGGCTACACCTTC.

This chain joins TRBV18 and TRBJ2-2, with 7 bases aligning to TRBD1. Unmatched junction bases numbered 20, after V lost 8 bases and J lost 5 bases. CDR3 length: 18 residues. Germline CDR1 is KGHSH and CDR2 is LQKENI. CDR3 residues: CASDPGLRQGEETGELFF. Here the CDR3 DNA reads TGTGCCAGCGACCCGGGATTGAGACAGGGTGAAGAAACCGGGGAGCTGTTTTTT.

The CDR3 nucleotides read TGTGCCAGCAGCTTAGATCTGGGGTCCTACACCTTC. It yields the protein CASSLDLGSYTF. This chain connects TRBV7-8 to TRBJ1-2, with D unresolved. The CDR3 totals 12 residues. In germline, CDR1 is SGHVS, CDR2 FQNEAQ. The germline V and J ends were trimmed by 1 base and 10 bases, with 10 bases remaining between them.